This T cell receptor (beta chain) was sequenced during a study of T cell repertoires in cytomegalovirus infection. On the study more broadly: Based on public TCR beta signatures, there were indications of CMV infection and of a matching HLA type.

Germline V gives CDR1 DFQATT, CDR2 SNEGSKA (reference sequence). V lost 3 bases and J 4 bases, leaving 9 bases between the germline ends. The CDR3 totals 12 residues. This clonotype was seen ten or more times. The antigen is not known. One entry per CDR3 protein results from TCRdb running MiXCR on the reads. The top ten clones hold 10% of a sample with approximately 490,000 distinct CDR3 sequences, 11% of them seen once. Study-wide results and limits: The cumulative frequency of public TCR beta families distinguished individuals who carried CMV together with the relevant HLA. HLA-C-restricted CMV clonotypes gave the most frequent clonotype in two of eight donors.

This receptor was identified in a human donor in good health (CMV status not recorded). Some clones in this sample may be carry-over from other donors' samples. The J gene is TRBJ1-2, the V gene TRBV20-1, with TRBD1 as a possible D gene (5 bases). The material sequenced was PBMCs. CDR3 in DNA: TGCAGTGCTAGTGCAGGGTCCTATGGCTACACCTTC. Amino acid sequence: CSASAGSYGYTF.